This TCR beta chain was sequenced in a study of blood T cell repertoires in COVID-19 (dated by TCRdb to about 2020). As for the study more broadly: The collaborator samples originated in the United States, Italy and Spain and spanned the acute and convalescent phases of COVID-19. The material from the prospective study consisted of cDNA or gDNA derived from T cells, B-cell-depleted T cells, or PBMCs. Subjects who had been exposed to COVID-19, were actively infected with it, or had recovered from it provided the deeply sampled blood TCRbeta repertoires that made up the dataset. The repertoires were released in a freely available public database meant as a resource for research on the immune response to SARS-CoV-2. The samples were drawn from two sources: the first 160 participants of the ongoing ImmuneRACE study, and 1,000 to 1,500 subjects contributed by 6 global collaborators. Nearly every sample came with metadata listing a de-identified subject ID, COVID-19 status, age in years and sex. HLA class I and class II types, where available, came from metadata supplied by the sample provider rather than from assay-based typing. Overall study results and their limits: Clinical and demographic metadata were provided uncurated, with the amount varying by source and participant.

The immunoSEQ Assay, a bias-controlled multiplex PCR, was used to amplify TCRbeta CDR3 regions from genomic DNA. The original pipeline was this. Nucleated cell counts per sample were estimated from amplification of reference gene primers within the assay. To quantify the absolute abundance of each unique TCRbeta CDR3 rearrangement, sequence reads were collapsed and filtered. For each sample, productive Simpson clonality was calculated as the square root of Simpson's diversity index over productive rearrangements. TCRdb mirrors the immuneACCESS table, restricted to in-frame sequences. Some clones are absent from its copies; in checked studies, under half trace to an unresolved V gene, and the reason for the others is unknown. V and J calls and clone size are copied from that table; D and trimming were computed from the DNA. Present in this sample are roughly 250,000 clones, 84% of which were seen just once. The top ten clones comprise more than 1.5% of the sample.

Cut back by 6 bases and 8 bases, the V and J ends lie 13 bases apart. The CDR3 contains 13 residues, cysteine and phenylalanine counted. The read is trimmed to its CDR3 DNA, 39 bases read in frame from base 1. Concerning this clone itself: The antigen it binds to is not known. No clone much larger than this one lies a single base away; base qualities are absent.

Samples from volunteer blood donors who had recovered from COVID-19 were contributed by a second Seattle source. Whole blood was collected in K2EDTA tubes by collaborating institutions according to the institutions' own protocols. For TCRbeta analysis, collaborators shipped samples in one of three forms: frozen whole blood, isolated PBMCs, or DNA extracted from either of those sample types. The sequencing sample was made of peripheral blood. This chain joins TRBV12-3 or TRBV12-4 to TRBJ1-4; the D region possibly corresponds to TRBD1 (6 bases align). The TCR originated in a woman aged 40 to 49 who had recovered from COVID-19. The nucleotide sequence reads as follows: TGTGCCAGCAGCGACACGGGGGGCGAAAAACTGTTTTTT. Translated, it reads CASSDTGGEKLFF.